Presented here are 21 T cell receptor beta chains from one specimen sequenced in a study of shared clonotypes between healthy human individuals. CD45RO-negative, CCR7-selected cells formed the naive CD8 fraction, which excluded terminally differentiated effector memory CD45RA+ cells. The method was immunoSEQ multiplex PCR; TCRdb's version includes in-frame clones alone and lacks a portion of them. The sample records millions of clones, about 94% being singletons. The sequenced sample was naive CD8+ T cells sorted from blood. These receptors were collected from a young man in good health.

This chain connects TRBV5-1 to TRBJ2-2, with D perhaps given as TRBD1 or TRBD2 (5 bases each). The germline V and J ends were trimmed by 5 bases and 0 bases, with 8 bases remaining between them. The CDR3 runs 14 residues. Looked up from germline, CDR1 is SGHRS and CDR2 is YFSETQ. CDR3 sequence reads: CASRRDPNTGELFF. The CDR3 DNA reads TGCGCCAGCAGACGGGACCCGAACACCGGGGAGCTGTTTTTT. The full variable domain, rest sourced from reference TRBV5-1 and TRBJ2-2, is KAGVTQTPRYLIKTRGQQVTLSCSPISGHRSVSWYQQTPGQGLQFLFEYFSETQRNKGNFPGRFSGRQFSNSRSEMNVSTLELGDSALYLCASRRDPNTGELFFGEGSRLTVL.

This chain joins TRBV19 and TRBJ2-7; 7 bases map to TRBD2. CDR3 length: 13 amino acids. J lost 3 bases, V lost 7 bases, and 6 bases had no gene match. The germline CDR1 and CDR2 sequences are LNHDA and SQIVND (reference sequence). The CDR3 here is CASTPGTIYEQYF. CDR3 coding DNA: TGTGCCAGTACCCCTGGGACTATCTACGAGCAGTACTTC.

The rearrangement joins TRBV28 to TRBJ1-2; 7 bases fit TRBD1. Germline V gene lookup returns CDR1 MDHEN and CDR2 SYDVKM. Trimming at V came to 3 bases and at J to 6 bases, leaving 10 bases not matched to a gene. The CDR3 extends over 15 amino acids. CDR3: CASSLPPLTGHGYTF. CDR3 DNA sequence: TGTGCCAGCAGTTTGCCCCCCCTGACAGGGCATGGCTACACCTTC.

The rearrangement links TRBV6-1 to TRBJ2-1, with 7 positions matching TRBD1. CDR3 size: 15 residues. The germline gives CDR1 MNHNS, CDR2 SASEGT. V gave up 4 bases and J gave up 3 bases; unmatched junction bases: 6. CDR3 amino acids: CASSVTGVFYNEQFF. The CDR3, as DNA: TGTGCCAGCAGTGTTACAGGGGTCTTCTACAATGAGCAGTTCTTC.

The rearrangement links TRBV28 to TRBJ2-5; no clear D. Trimming left V 7 bases short and J 5 bases short, with 14 bases between. Germline loops: CDR1 MDHEN, CDR2 SYDVKM. CDR3 length: 13 residues. The CDR3 DNA follows: TGTGCCAGCACCCCATTGGGTTGGGAGACCCAGTACTTC. Its protein is CASTPLGWETQYF. Variable domain in full (rest from reference TRBV28 and TRBJ2-5): DVKVTQSSRYLVKRTGEKVFLECVQDMDHENMFWYRQDPGLGLRLIYFSYDVKMKEKGDIPEGYSVSREKKERFSLILESASTNQTSMYLCASTPLGWETQYFGPGTRLLVL.

This chain uses TRBV7-2 with TRBJ2-1; D possibly corresponds to TRBD1 (5 bases). V was shortened by 4 bases and J by 10 bases, with 8 bases between the two germline ends. Germline V CDR1 and CDR2: SGHTA, FQGNSA. CDR3 length: 11 amino acids. CDR3 region: CASSSRQEQFF. The CDR3, as DNA: TGTGCCAGCAGCTCCCGACAGGAGCAGTTCTTC.

On this clone itself: The same CDR3 can be traced to other DNA sequences in this sample. The CDR3 DNA sequence: TGTGCCAGCAGCCAAGCAGGGTCCTACGAGCAGTACTTC. Protein: CASSQAGSYEQYF. The chain has TRBV4-2 and TRBJ2-7, with D possibly TRBD1 on 5 matching bases. Germline CDR1 reads LGHNA; CDR2 reads YNFKEQ. CDR3 size: 13 residues. V was pared by 1 base and J by 1 base, with 5 bases between.

The count of this clone is one. The chain joins TRBV6-5 to TRBJ1-4, with D tentatively TRBD1 (6 bases). Germline CDR1 reads MNHEY; CDR2 reads SVGAGI. The V gene lost 2 bases and the J gene lost 8 bases, with 12 bases spanning the gap. This CDR3 region has 14 residues. The CDR3 DNA is TGTGCCAGCAGTTACATGGGGGCTTGGGAAAAACTGTTTTTT. Its translation: CASSYMGAWEKLFF.

This clone has just one count. V is TRBV4-3 and J is TRBJ2-1; perhaps TRBD2 as D (6 bases). V lost 0 bases and J lost 7, with 10 bases in between. Germline-derived CDR1 and CDR2 are LGHNA and YSLEER. The CDR3 is made up of 14 amino acids. The CDR3 DNA reads as TGCGCCAGCAGCCAAGATACGGGAGTGAATGAGCAGTTCTTC. Protein product: CASSQDTGVNEQFF.

The CDR3 DNA is TGTGCCAGCAGTCCCCCGGGGACAGGGGTAGAGACCCAGTACTTC. It yields the protein CASSPPGTGVETQYF. The chain links TRBV27 to TRBJ2-5; 10 bases map to TRBD1. Germline trimming cut 5 bases from V and 4 bases from J; bases unmatched to any gene: 7. CDR3 size: 15 residues. Germline lookup yields CDR1 MNHEY and CDR2 SMNVEV (reference sequence).

This chain joins TRBV2 and TRBJ2-7; TRBD1 matches at 7 bases. Trimming at V came to 8 bases and at J to 0 bases, leaving 1 base not matched to a gene. The CDR3 consists of 12 residues. Germline values: CDR1 SNHLY, CDR2 FYNNEI. The CDR3 bases are TGTGCCAGCGGGACAGTCTCCTACGAGCAGTACTTC. It translates to CASGTVSYEQYF. The whole variable domain, filled in from reference TRBV2 and TRBJ2-7, reads EPEVTQTPSHQVTQMGQEVILRCVPISNHLYFYWYRQILGQKVEFLVSFYNNEISEKSEIFDDQFSVERPDGSNFTLKIRSTKLEDSAMYFCASGTVSYEQYFGPGTRLTVT.

J is TRBJ2-1 and V is TRBV2, with 14 positions matching TRBD2. The J segment lost 0 bases and the V segment lost 4 bases, leaving 11 bases of the junction unmatched. Looked up from germline, CDR1 is SNHLY and CDR2 is FYNNEI. The CDR3 runs to 20 residues. The CDR3 region has the DNA TGTGCCAGCAGTGGACCCGGGACTAGCGGGGGCCTGAGCTCCTACAATGAGCAGTTCTTC. It encodes CASSGPGTSGGLSSYNEQFF.

The chain couples TRBV10-2 to TRBJ2-1, with a tentative D call TRBD1 (5 bases). Germline V gives CDR1 WSHSY, CDR2 SAAADI. The CDR3 consists of 13 residues. V was cut by 4 bases and J by 8 bases, with 12 bases left in between. CDR3 residues: CASSVAGLDEQFF. CDR3 bases: TGCGCCAGCAGTGTGGCAGGGTTGGATGAGCAGTTCTTC.

V gene TRBV27 combines with J gene TRBJ2-4, with a possible D match to TRBD2 (6 bases). Germline lookup yields CDR1 MNHEY and CDR2 SMNVEV (reference sequence). This CDR3 spans 14 amino acids. The ends were cut back, 5 bases at V and 6 bases at J, with 14 bases in the middle. The CDR3 coding sequence is TGTGCCAGCAGTCCCCAAACCGGGAGAAACATTCAGTACTTC. Its protein product is CASSPQTGRNIQYF.

The chain combines TRBV6-1 with TRBJ1-2; TRBD1 aligns across 8 bases. The CDR3 spans 15 residues. V shed 1 base and J 7 bases; nucleotides not matched to a gene: 8. Germline CDR1 is MNHNS and CDR2 is SASEGT. CDR3 DNA sequence: TGTGCCAGCAGTGAAGGGGAACAGGGGGTAGGTGGCTACACCTTC. It translates to CASSEGEQGVGGYTF.

The J gene is TRBJ2-3, the V gene TRBV6-1; perhaps TRBD1 as D (6 bases). V was shortened by 5 bases and J by 2 bases, with 11 bases between the two germline ends. CDR1 and CDR2 (germline): MNHNS, SASEGT. CDR3 length equals 14 residues. CDR3 sequence reads: CASSLGQLTDTQYF. CDR3 bases: TGTGCCAGCAGTTTAGGACAGCTCACAGATACGCAGTATTTT.

The chain uses TRBV4-1 and TRBJ2-3; 11 positions agree with TRBD2. Trimming cost V 1 base and J 0 bases; bases outside gene matches: 9. The germline V gene has CDR1 MGHRA and CDR2 YSYEKL. CDR3 length equals 19 residues. In DNA form, the CDR3 reads TGCGCCAGCAGCCAAGTGGTGATGGGACTAGCGGATAGCACAGATACGCAGTATTTT. Its translation: CASSQVVMGLADSTDTQYF.

The chain joins TRBV7-2 to TRBJ2-7; no firm D call. The V end lost 0 bases, the J end lost 3 bases, and 6 bases lay between the germline ends. The CDR3 covers 13 residues. The germline CDR1 and CDR2 sequences are SGHTA and FQGNSA. CDR3 DNA sequence: TGTGCCAGCAGCTTAGCATACAACTACGAGCAGTACTTC. It codes for CASSLAYNYEQYF.

The chain has TRBV11-3 and TRBJ1-3; a weak D match, TRBD1 (6 bases). Germline CDR1 and CDR2: SGHNT and YENEEA. Trimming shortened V by 5 bases and J by 4 bases, and 18 bases separated the two germline ends. This CDR3 is built from 16 residues. CDR3 in amino acids: CASSQGPVTWGNTIYF. CDR3 sequence (DNA): TGTGCCAGCAGCCAGGGGCCGGTGACCTGGGGAAACACCATATATTTT.

This clone showed up just once. This chain connects TRBV6-5 to TRBJ1-3; D not resolved. The CDR3 has 15 amino acids. With 6 bases removed from V and 0 bases from J, the gap between germline ends came to 12 bases. Germline CDR1 reads MNHEY; CDR2 reads SVGAGI. CDR3: CASRDGVISGNTIYF. The DNA of the CDR3 is TGTGCCAGCAGGGACGGGGTAATCTCTGGAAACACCATATATTTT.

The J gene is TRBJ2-7, the V gene TRBV5-4; TRBD2 aligns across 13 bases. The V and J ends lost 3 bases and 4 bases, in that order; junction bases with no gene match: 13. The CDR3 length is 18 residues. Germline V gene data show CDR1 as SGHNT and CDR2 as YYREEE (reference sequence). The CDR3 bases are TGTGCCAGCAGCTCGGGACTAGCGGGGACCGATAAACTATACGAGCAGTACTTC. It codes for CASSSGLAGTDKLYEQYF.